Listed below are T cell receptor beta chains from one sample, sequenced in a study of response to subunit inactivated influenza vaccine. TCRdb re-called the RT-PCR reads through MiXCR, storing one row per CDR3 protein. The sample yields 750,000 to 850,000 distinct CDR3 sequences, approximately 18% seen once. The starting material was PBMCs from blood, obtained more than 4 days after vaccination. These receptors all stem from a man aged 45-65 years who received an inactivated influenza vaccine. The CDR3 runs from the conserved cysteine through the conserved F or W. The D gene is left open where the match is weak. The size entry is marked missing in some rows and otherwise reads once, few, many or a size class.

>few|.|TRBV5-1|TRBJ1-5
TGCGCCAGCAGCCCCGCGGGGATGGAGTATCAGCCCCAGCATTTT
CASSPAGMEYQPQHF
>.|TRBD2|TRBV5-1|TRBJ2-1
TGCGCCAGCAGCATGACTAGCGGGGGAGCCTGGCAGGAGCAGTTCTTC
CASSMTSGGAWQEQFF
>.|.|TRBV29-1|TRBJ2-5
TGCAGCGTTGAAGGGAGGGGGGGGCTGGAGACCCAGTACTTC
CSVEGRGGLETQYF
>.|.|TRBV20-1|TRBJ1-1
TGCAGTGCCATGAGGGGGGAAGCTTTCTTT
CSAMRGEAFF
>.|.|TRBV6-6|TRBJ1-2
TGTGCCAGCAGTGCCTCGGCTAACTATGGCTACACCTTC
CASSASANYGYTF
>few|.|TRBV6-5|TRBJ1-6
TGTGCCAGCAGTTATGATCGCGGAGTCTATAATTCACCCCTCCACTTT
CASSYDRGVYNSPLHF
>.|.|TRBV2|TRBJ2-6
TGTGCCAGCAGAGAGGGATGGTCGTCTGGGGCCAACGTCCTGACTTTC
CASREGWSSGANVLTF
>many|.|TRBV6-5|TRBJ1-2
TGTGCCAGCAATTGGCGGCCGGCGACCTATGGCTACACCTTC
CASNWRPATYGYTF
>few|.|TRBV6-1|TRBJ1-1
TGTGCCAGCACGGGACCGATGAACACTGAAGCTTTCTTT
CASTGPMNTEAFF
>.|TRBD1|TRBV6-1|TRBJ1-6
TGTGCCAGCAGGGGTCAGGGGGCGTATAATTCACCCCTCCACTTT
CASRGQGAYNSPLHF
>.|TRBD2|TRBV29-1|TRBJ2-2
TGCAGCGTTGAAGATCGGAGCGGGGGGGGCAACACCGGGGAGCTGTTTTTT
CSVEDRSGGGNTGELFF
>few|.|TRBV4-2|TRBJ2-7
TGTGCCAGCAGCCAAGAGGCGGACAGATTACCCTACGAGCAGTACTTC
CASSQEADRLPYEQYF
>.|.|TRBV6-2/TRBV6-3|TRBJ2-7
TGTGCCAGCAGTTACCGGGGGTCCCACGAGCAGTACTTC
CASSYRGSHEQYF
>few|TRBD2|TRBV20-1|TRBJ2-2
TGCAGTGCTATTCGGGGGGGAATAAACACCGGGGAGCTGTTTTTT
CSAIRGGINTGELFF
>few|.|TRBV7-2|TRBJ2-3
TGTGCCAGCAGCTTGGAGGGTAGAGTCACAGATACGCAGTATTTT
CASSLEGRVTDTQYF
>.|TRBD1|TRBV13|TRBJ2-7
TGTGCCAGCAGCTTAAGGGGGACAGGGGCCTACGAGCAGTACTTC
CASSLRGTGAYEQYF
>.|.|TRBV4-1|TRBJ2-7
TGCGCCAGCAGCCATTCTCTGGGACGGCGCTCCTACGAGCAGTACTTC
CASSHSLGRRSYEQYF
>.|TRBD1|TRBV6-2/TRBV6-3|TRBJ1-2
TGTGCCAGCAGTTCGGTCAGGGGACAGGTTGTCTATGGCTACACCTTC
CASSSVRGQVVYGYTF
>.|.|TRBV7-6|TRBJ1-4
TGTGCCAGCAGCTTACGGGTAGAGGGGAAACTGTTTTTT
CASSLRVEGKLFF
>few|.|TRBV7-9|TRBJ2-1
TGTGCCACCCGACCTGGTCAGGATCCCTACAATGAGCAGTTCTTC
CATRPGQDPYNEQFF
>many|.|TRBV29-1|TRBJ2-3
TGCAGCGTTGTGGTCCTAGATACGCAGTATTTT
CSVVVLDTQYF
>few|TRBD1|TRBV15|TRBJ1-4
TGTGCCACCAGCAGAAACCTTGGGTACCAGGGGGACGAAAAACTGTTTTTT
CATSRNLGYQGDEKLFF
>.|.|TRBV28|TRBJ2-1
TGTGCCAGCAGGTCCCTTACAGGGATCAATCCGTTCTTC
CASRSLTGINPFF
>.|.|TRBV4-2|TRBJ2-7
TGTGCCAGCAGCCAAGAAAGTGTGGCGGCCGAGCAGTACTTC
CASSQESVAAEQYF
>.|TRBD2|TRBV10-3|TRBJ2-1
TGTGCCATCCGCCTTGGAGCGGGGGGGCCGGGGATTAACAATGAGCAGTTCTTC
CAIRLGAGGPGINNEQFF
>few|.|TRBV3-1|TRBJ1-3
TGTGCCAGCAGCCAATTTACAGGGCCTGGAAACACCATATATTTT
CASSQFTGPGNTIYF
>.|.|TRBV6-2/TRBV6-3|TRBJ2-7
TGTGCCAGCAGAACGACAGGAGAGCAGTACTTC
CASRTTGEQYF
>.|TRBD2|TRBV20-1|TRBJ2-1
TGCAGTGCCGTCTATAGCGGGAGGGCCCCATACAATGAGCAGTTCTTC
CSAVYSGRAPYNEQFF
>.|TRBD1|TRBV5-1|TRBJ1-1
TGCGCCAGCAGCACCCGGACAGGGATGAACACTGAAGCTTTCTTT
CASSTRTGMNTEAFF
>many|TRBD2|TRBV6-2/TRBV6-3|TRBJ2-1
TGTGCCAGCAGTTACCGATCCTTAGCGGGGAACAATGAGCAGTTCTTC
CASSYRSLAGNNEQFF
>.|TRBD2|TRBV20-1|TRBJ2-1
TGCAGTGCTTCCGGGACTAGCGGGCTGGGAGAGCAGTTCTTC
CSASGTSGLGEQFF
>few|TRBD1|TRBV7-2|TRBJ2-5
TGTGCCAGCAGGTTTCCGGGACAGGGGACGGGAGAGACCCAGTACTTC
CASRFPGQGTGETQYF
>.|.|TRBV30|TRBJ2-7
TGTGCCTGGAGTAAGGGGGAGCAGTACTTC
CAWSKGEQYF
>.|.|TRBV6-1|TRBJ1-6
TGTGCCAGCACGTGGCCCCAGAAAGGTTCACCCCTCCACTTT
CASTWPQKGSPLHF
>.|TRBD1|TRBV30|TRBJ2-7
TGTGCCTGGACATCAAAACCGGGACAGATATCCTACGAGCAGTACTTC
CAWTSKPGQISYEQYF
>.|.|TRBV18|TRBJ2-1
TGTGCCAGCTCACCCCGGGGGAGGTACAATGAGCAGTTCTTC
CASSPRGRYNEQFF
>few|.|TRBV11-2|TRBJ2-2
TGTGCCAGCAGCTTAGTTCCCAGGGGTTACGCGAACACCGGGGAGCTGTTTTTT
CASSLVPRGYANTGELFF